Each of the 3 T cell receptor beta chains below was sequenced from the same sample in a study of Graves' ophthalmopathy and Graves' hyperthyroidism. RNA transcripts were the template, and TCR beta CDR3 regions were amplified from them. Second-round multiplex PCR came after first-round RT-PCR with HTBI primers. MiXCR, run by TCRdb on the multiplex PCR reads, gives a single entry per CDR3 protein. The sample consists of some 170,000 distinct CDR3 sequences, approximately 40% of them appearing once. The sequencing input was peripheral blood. Receptors were obtained from a young man with Graves' ophthalmopathy.

The V call is TRBV6-1, the J call TRBJ1-5; 8 bases match TRBD1. This CDR3 comprises 13 residues. Germline trimming cut 7 bases from V and 5 bases from J; bases unmatched to any gene: 4. Germline V gene sequence: CDR1 MNHNS, CDR2 SASEGT. This CDR3 is CASNVQGDQPQHF. For the CDR3, the DNA is TGTGCCAGCAACGTACAGGGGGATCAGCCCCAGCATTTT.

This clonotype was seen a handful of times. The gene calls are TRBV28 and TRBJ1-1; unclear D gene. V lost 1 base and J 4 bases, leaving 7 bases between the germline ends. The CDR3 sequence is 13 residues long. Germline V gene sequence: CDR1 MDHEN, CDR2 SYDVKM. The CDR3 sequence is CASSLYPVTEAFF. For the CDR3, the DNA is TGTGCCAGCAGTTTATATCCTGTCACTGAAGCTTTCTTT. Supplemented by reference TRBV28 and TRBJ1-1, the full variable domain reads DVKVTQSSRYLVKRTGEKVFLECVQDMDHENMFWYRQDPGLGLRLIYFSYDVKMKEKGDIPEGYSVSREKKERFSLILESASTNQTSMYLCASSLYPVTEAFFGQGTRLTVV.

At least ten counts were recorded for this clonotype. A read error may account for a junction end that differs from germline. The chain couples TRBV28 to TRBJ2-2; tentatively, D is TRBD2 (7 bases). The germline V gene encodes CDR1 MDHEN and CDR2 SYDVKM. The CDR3 has 11 amino acids. CDR3 sequence: CASKGGGGLFF. The CDR3 DNA sequence: TGTGCCAGCAAAGGGGGAGGGGGGCTGTTTTTT.